The 29 T cell receptor beta chains below come from one sample, sequenced in a study of Ad26.COV2.S vaccination and SARS-CoV-2 variants. Clones were read by immunoSEQ multiplex PCR, and TCRdb kept only the in-frame ones, dropping some. The data show about 400,000 clones, with 88% seen just once and 3.6% held by the top ten. Regarding treatment: around 19 received Ad26.COV2.S at low or high dose, single or two shots; about five received placebo; per-sample allocation not given. Sampling occurred on day 63 after the first vaccine or placebo injection. The source material was peripheral blood, sampled in a trial of Ad26.COV2.S vaccine versus placebo. These TCRs come from a person aged 18-60 years who received the Ad26.COV2.S COVID-19 vaccine or a placebo.

The chain joins TRBV4-3 to TRBJ2-1; D unclear. The CDR3 covers 17 residues. Trimming removed 1 base from V and 1 base from J, with 14 bases in between. Germline-derived CDR1 and CDR2 are LGHNA and YSLEER. The CDR3 protein is CASSQVDGPRSYNEQFF. For the CDR3, the DNA is TGCGCCAGCAGCCAAGTCGACGGCCCCCGGTCCTACAATGAGCAGTTCTTC.

This clone was counted a few times. This chain uses TRBV25-1 with TRBJ2-7; D is unresolved. The CDR3 runs to 12 residues. V was pared by 5 bases and J by 6 bases, with 11 bases between. Per germline, CDR1 MGHDK and CDR2 SYGVNS. The CDR3 spells CASSRLGGEQYF. CDR3 in DNA: TGTGCCAGCAGTCGATTGGGTGGCGAGCAGTACTTC.

This chain joins TRBV4-2 and TRBJ2-2, with TRBD1 as a possible D gene (5 bases). Germline V gene data show CDR1 as LGHNA and CDR2 as YNFKEQ. This CDR3 is built from 16 residues. The ends were cut back, 0 bases at V and 5 bases at J, with 13 bases in the middle. CDR3 in amino acids: CASSQEARGRTGELFF. CDR3 sequence (DNA): TGTGCCAGCAGCCAAGAAGCAAGGGGTAGGACCGGGGAGCTGTTTTTT.

The V and J genes are TRBV18 and TRBJ1-5, with D possibly being TRBD1 (6 bases). Germline lookup yields CDR1 KGHSH and CDR2 LQKENI. The CDR3 runs to 14 residues. Trimming pared 6 bases from V and 1 base from J, leaving 10 bases between. The CDR3, as DNA: TGTGCCAGCTCGGAACAGGGAAGCAATCAGCCCCAGCATTTT. Its protein product is CASSEQGSNQPQHF.

In this sample, this clone turned up many times. V gene TRBV29-1 combines with J gene TRBJ2-4; D remains unclear. The CDR3 spans 14 residues. Germline loops: CDR1 SQVTM, CDR2 ANQGSEA. With 4 bases removed from V and 2 bases from J, the gap between germline ends came to 12 bases. CDR3 in amino acids: CSVVGSDSKNIQYF. The DNA of the CDR3 is TGCAGCGTTGTGGGGTCAGACTCCAAAAACATTCAGTACTTC. The whole variable domain, remainder taken from reference TRBV29-1 and TRBJ2-4, is SAVISQKPSRDICQRGTSLTIQCQVDSQVTMMFWYRQQPGQSLTLIATANQGSEATYESGFVIDKFPISRPNLTFSTLTVSNMSPEDSSIYLCSVVGSDSKNIQYFGAGTRLSVL.

This CDR3 reads CASSPRGGNYGYTF. CDR3 DNA sequence: TGTGCCAGCAGTCCCCGGGGGGGGAACTATGGCTACACCTTC. This chain connects TRBV6-5 to TRBJ1-2, with TRBD1 as a possible D gene (5 bases). The V gene lost 5 bases and the J gene lost 2 bases, with 12 bases spanning the gap. Germline V gene sequence: CDR1 MNHEY, CDR2 SVGAGI. CDR3 size: 14 residues.

This chain uses TRBV28 with TRBJ2-7; 8 nucleotides align to TRBD1. The CDR3 consists of 15 residues. Germline assignment: CDR1 MDHEN and CDR2 SYDVKM. Unmatched junction bases numbered 8, after V lost 2 bases and J lost 5 bases. The CDR3 DNA reads TGTGCCAGCAGTTTAAGTACAGGGGGTTCCAACGAGCAGTACTTC. Its translation is CASSLSTGGSNEQYF.

The V and J genes are TRBV2 and TRBJ2-1; 9 bases are shared with TRBD1. From germline, CDR1 is SNHLY and CDR2 FYNNEI. This CDR3 contains 15 residues. After removal of 2 bases from V and 3 bases from J, the junction contained 2 bases not matched to a gene. The CDR3 DNA is TGTGCCAGCAGTGAAAGACAGGGGGTCTACAATGAGCAGTTCTTC. It translates to CASSERQGVYNEQFF.

The chain uses TRBV12-2 and TRBJ2-5; the table's D call, TRBD1, has no DNA check behind it. TRBV12-2 is termed a pseudogene. The length of the CDR3 is 15 residues. The CDR3 DNA is TGTGCAAGTCGCTTTGGGTGGGGGCACCAAGAGACCCAGTACTTC. This encodes CASRFGWGHQETQYF.

The chain uses TRBV5-4 and TRBJ2-3; 9 bases fit TRBD1. In germline, CDR1 is SGHNT, CDR2 YYREEE (reference sequence). Trimming at V came to 4 bases and at J to 8 bases, leaving 17 bases not matched to a gene. The CDR3 spans 17 residues. The CDR3 is CASSPQTLDRGEVTQYF. DNA of the CDR3: TGTGCCAGCAGCCCCCAGACCCTGGACAGGGGCGAGGTTACGCAGTATTTT.

The J gene is TRBJ2-3, the V gene TRBV7-9; a weak D match, TRBD2 (5 bases). The CDR3 spans 15 residues. CDR1 and CDR2 from the germline V gene are SEHNR and FQNEAQ (reference sequence). V was trimmed by 4 bases and J by 3 bases, leaving 14 bases between them. In DNA, the CDR3 is TGTGCCAGCAGCTCAGCGGTGGGTATTACAGATACGCAGTATTTT. This codes for CASSSAVGITDTQYF.

The rearrangement joins TRBV7-2 to TRBJ1-1; TRBD1 might be the D (6 bases). This CDR3 has 14 amino acids. V dropped 2 bases and J dropped 3 bases, with 10 bases sitting between them. Germline-derived CDR1 and CDR2 are SGHTA and FQGNSA. DNA for the CDR3: TGTGCCAGCAGCTTATACGCAGGGGACACTGAAGCTTTCTTT. This gives the protein CASSLYAGDTEAFF.

The CDR3 here is CASTKTGTGSYEQYF. In DNA form, the CDR3 reads TGTGCCAGCACCAAGACCGGGACAGGGTCCTACGAGCAGTACTTC. The chain employs TRBV28 and TRBJ2-7, with 9 bases matching TRBD1. CDR3 length equals 15 residues. The ends lost 7 bases at V and 1 base at J; junction bases unmatched: 8. Germline V gene sequence: CDR1 MDHEN, CDR2 SYDVKM. The variable domain in full, with the rest retrieved from reference TRBV28 and TRBJ2-7, is DVKVTQSSRYLVKRTGEKVFLECVQDMDHENMFWYRQDPGLGLRLIYFSYDVKMKEKGDIPEGYSVSREKKERFSLILESASTNQTSMYLCASTKTGTGSYEQYFGPGTRLTVT.

This chain joins TRBV6-2 or TRBV6-3 and TRBJ2-2, with a weak D call TRBD1 (5 bases). Germline lookup yields CDR1 MNHEY and CDR2 SVGEGT. The CDR3 consists of 14 residues. Trimming removed 2 bases from V and 4 bases from J, with 8 bases in between. The CDR3 loop reads CASSYGQITGELFF. CDR3 sequence (DNA): TGTGCCAGCAGTTACGGACAAATCACCGGGGAGCTGTTTTTT.

The chain couples TRBV15 to TRBJ1-5; TRBD1 agrees at 9 bases. Germline CDR1 is LNHNV and CDR2 is YYDKDF (reference sequence). CDR3 length equals 16 residues. V was pared by 0 bases and J by 3 bases, with 3 bases of the junction left unmatched. The CDR3 here is CATSRERTGANQPQHF. CDR3 nucleotide sequence: TGTGCCACCAGCAGAGAACGGACAGGGGCCAATCAGCCCCAGCATTTT.

The J gene is TRBJ1-2, the V gene TRBV4-3; D remains ambiguous. The CDR3 totals 14 residues. CDR1 is LGHNA and CDR2 is YSLEER in the germline V gene. Between the trimmed V and J ends, which lost 0 bases and 4 bases, there was a span of 9 bases. CDR3 nucleotide sequence: TGCGCCAGCAGCCAAGATCGGAGCCTCTATGGCTACACCTTC. Protein: CASSQDRSLYGYTF.

About this clone: Sequence at one end of the junction differs from germline and may be a read error. The V gene is TRBV7-9, the J gene TRBJ2-2, with 7 bases identical to TRBD1. This CDR3 has 14 amino acids. Germline values: CDR1 SEHNR, CDR2 FQNEAQ (reference sequence). For the CDR3, the DNA is TGTGCCAGCAGACTACAGGGGAACAGCGGGGAGCTGTTTTTT. It specifies CASRLQGNSGELFF.

The gene calls are TRBV19 and TRBJ2-7; TRBD1 aligns across 10 bases. J was trimmed by 0 bases and V by 5 bases; bases with no gene match: 7. The V gene's germline CDR1 is LNHDA and CDR2 SQIVND (reference sequence). The CDR3 length is 16 residues. CDR3 loop: CASSSPGTGDSYEQYF. CDR3 sequence (DNA): TGTGCCAGTAGTTCGCCCGGGACAGGGGACTCCTACGAGCAGTACTTC.

This clone was observed once. The chain carries TRBV21-1 and TRBJ1-2; no check of the table's D call, TRBD1, against the DNA was made. TRBV21-1 represents a pseudogene. The CDR3 sequence is 16 residues long. The CDR3 here is CASSKAGHFLKYGYTF. CDR3 nucleotide sequence: TGTGCCAGCAGCAAAGCGGGGCATTTCCTTAAATATGGCTACACCTTC.

The rearrangement links TRBV3-1 (or the pseudogene TRBV3-2) to TRBJ2-1; the match to TRBD2 covers 13 bases. J gave up 3 bases and V 2 bases, and 7 bases lay outside the gene matches. CDR1 and CDR2 (germline): LGHDT, YNNKEL (reference sequence). The CDR3 consists of 18 residues. CDR3 nucleotides: TGTGCCAGCAGCCAACTCGGACTAGCGGGGGCGTACTACAATGAGCAGTTCTTC. It is translated as CASSQLGLAGAYYNEQFF.

The J gene is TRBJ2-1, the V gene TRBV7-2, with 10 positions matching TRBD1. Germline CDR1 reads SGHTA; CDR2 reads FQGNSA. V shed 6 bases and J 7 bases; nucleotides not matched to a gene: 6. The CDR3 is 14 amino acids. The CDR3 DNA reads TGTGCCAGCAGGCGGAGGACAGGGGGGAATGAGCAGTTCTTC. Translation: CASRRRTGGNEQFF.

DNA for the CDR3: TGTGCCAGTAGTGCCCCAGGGGTTTGGAACACTGAAGCTTTCTTT. Amino acids: CASSAPGVWNTEAFF. V and J are TRBV19 and TRBJ1-1; TRBD1 might be the D (6 bases). This CDR3 has 15 residues. The ends were cut back, 5 bases at V and 1 base at J, with 14 bases in the middle. The V gene's germline CDR1 is LNHDA and CDR2 SQIVND (reference sequence).

The V and J genes are TRBV30 and TRBJ1-3; D perhaps matches TRBD1 (5 bases). Trimming shortened V by 3 bases and J by 0 bases, and 15 bases separated the two germline ends. Germline V gene lookup returns CDR1 GTSNPN and CDR2 SVGIG (reference sequence). CDR3 length equals 16 residues. The CDR3 spells CAWSPTLGTSGNTIYF. CDR3 in DNA: TGTGCCTGGAGCCCCACCCTCGGGACCTCTGGAAACACCATATATTTT.

This clone was picked up a small number of times. V is TRBV9 and J is TRBJ2-3; D may match TRBD1 or TRBD2 (9 bases each). V lost 4 bases and J 2 bases, leaving 20 bases between the germline ends. CDR3 size: 17 residues. Germline V gives CDR1 SGDLS, CDR2 YYNGEE. CDR3 amino acids: CASSTGGRDRDTDTQYF. CDR3 bases: TGTGCCAGCAGCACCGGCGGGAGGGACAGGGACACAGATACGCAGTATTTT.

The rearrangement joins TRBV6-5 to TRBJ2-7, with D possibly matching TRBD1 (6 bases). V dropped 10 bases and J dropped 3 bases, with 16 bases sitting between them. This CDR3 is 13 amino acids long. Germline-derived CDR1 and CDR2 are MNHEY and SVGAGI. CDR3 residues: CATDKGHFYEQYF. The CDR3 coding sequence is TGTGCCACAGATAAGGGACATTTCTACGAGCAGTACTTC.

This clone was seen once. The chain couples TRBV2 to TRBJ2-3, with D possibly matching TRBD1 (5 bases). The V gene's germline CDR1 is SNHLY and CDR2 FYNNEI. The CDR3 contains 15 residues. Trimming removed 1 base from V and 2 bases from J, with 10 bases in between. CDR3 sequence: CASSEDRPLTDTQYF. The CDR3 bases are TGTGCCAGCAGTGAAGACAGGCCGCTCACAGATACGCAGTATTTT.

V usage is TRBV6-5 and J usage is TRBJ2-7; the D gene is possibly TRBD1 (5 bases). The CDR3 is made up of 14 amino acids. V dropped 0 bases and J dropped 6 bases, with 12 bases sitting between them. CDR1 is MNHEY, CDR2 SVGAGI, per germline. As DNA, the CDR3 is TGTGCCAGCAGTTACTCGAAAGGGGTTGGCGAGCAGTACTTC. Its protein is CASSYSKGVGEQYF.

The V gene is TRBV7-6, the J gene TRBJ2-5; unclear D gene. Germline lookup yields CDR1 SGHVS and CDR2 FNYEAQ. There are 15 residues in the CDR3. V lost 3 bases, J lost 2 bases, and 13 bases lay in between. The CDR3 loop reads CASSLGRLGQETQYF. The DNA of the CDR3 is TGTGCCAGCAGCTTGGGAAGGCTGGGACAAGAGACCCAGTACTTC. Filled out from reference TRBV7-6 and TRBJ2-5, the complete variable domain reads GAGVSQSPRYKVTKRGQDVALRCDPISGHVSLYWYRQALGQGPEFLTYFNYEAQQDKSGLPNDRFSAERPEGSISTLTIQRTEQRDSAMYRCASSLGRLGQETQYFGPGTRLLVL.

This clone was counted a single time. The chain couples TRBV4-1 to TRBJ2-7, with TRBD1 matching 7 bases. V lost 0 bases, J lost 5 bases, and 4 bases stayed unmatched. CDR1 and CDR2 (germline): MGHRA, YSYEKL. This CDR3 is built from 14 residues. Written as DNA, the CDR3 is TGCGCCAGCAGCCAAGATTGGACAGGCCACGAGCAGTACTTC. Amino acid sequence: CASSQDWTGHEQYF.